A single sample is the source of the 27 T cell receptor beta chains below, sequenced in a study of T cell repertoires in cytomegalovirus infection. A single record per CDR3 protein comes from TCRdb applying MiXCR to the reads. The sample consists of some 680,000 distinct CDR3 sequences, 35% of them appearing once. Sequencing input: PBMCs. The receptor set was obtained from a human donor in good health (CMV status not recorded). Some clones in this sample may be carry-over from other donors' samples.

The chain employs TRBV6-2 or TRBV6-3 and TRBJ2-6; TRBD2 might be the D (6 bases). Germline V gene sequence: CDR1 MNHEY, CDR2 SVGEGT. The length of the CDR3 is 15 residues. V dropped 6 bases and J dropped 3 bases, with 12 bases sitting between them. The CDR3 here is CASSPWRVGANVLTF. Here the CDR3 DNA reads TGTGCCAGCAGCCCCTGGAGGGTTGGGGCCAACGTCCTGACTTTC.

This rearrangement joins TRBV2 to TRBJ1-6; 11 nucleotides match TRBD1. Looked up from germline, CDR1 is SNHLY and CDR2 is FYNNEI. The junction had 13 bases not matched to a gene; V was cut back by 8 bases and J by 13 bases. CDR3 length: 15 residues. CDR3 DNA sequence: TGTGCCAGCGCCAGCCCGGGGGGACAGGGGGTTCCCCTCCACTTT. It translates to CASASPGGQGVPLHF. Supplemented by reference TRBV2 and TRBJ1-6, the full variable domain reads EPEVTQTPSHQVTQMGQEVILRCVPISNHLYFYWYRQILGQKVEFLVSFYNNEISEKSEIFDDQFSVERPDGSNFTLKIRSTKLEDSAMYFCASASPGGQGVPLHFGNGTRLTVT.

About this clonotype itself: Mismatch with germline at one junction end may stem from a read error. The chain is built from TRBV7-6 and TRBJ2-3; 9 bases are a match to TRBD1. This CDR3 has 19 amino acids. CDR1 and CDR2 (germline): SGHVS, FNYEAQ. The CDR3 bases are TGTGCTAGCAGCTTAAAACTACAGGGGGCGCTTAATGGTTCAGATACGCAGTATTTT. This encodes CASSLKLQGALNGSDTQYF.

This clonotype appeared a few times. This chain joins TRBV4-1 and TRBJ1-1; TRBD1 matches 11 bases. V dropped 4 bases and J dropped 6; count of bases not matched to a gene: 10. CDR3 size: 16 residues. CDR1 MGHRA and CDR2 YSYEKL come from the germline V gene. The CDR3 bases are TGCGCCAGCAGCCCGCTCGGGACAGGGGGTAACCCTGAAGCTTTCTTT. Protein sequence: CASSPLGTGGNPEAFF.

The rearrangement links TRBV9 to TRBJ1-2; 10 nucleotides match TRBD1. Germline V CDR1 and CDR2: SGDLS, YYNGEE. Unmatched junction bases numbered 7, after V lost 1 base and J lost 4 bases. CDR3 length equals 16 residues. In DNA, the CDR3 is TGTGCCAGCAGCGTATCAGGCGGGACAGGGGCCTATGGCTACACCTTC. Its translation is CASSVSGGTGAYGYTF.

V usage is TRBV20-1 and J usage is TRBJ1-6, with D possibly matching TRBD1 (6 bases). Germline CDR1 and CDR2: DFQATT and SNEGSKA (reference sequence). The length of the CDR3 is 15 residues. Trimming removed 0 bases from V and 8 bases from J, with 14 bases in between. In DNA, the CDR3 is TGCAGTGCTAGAGATATGGGCAGGGGTGATTCACCCCTCCACTTT. Encoded protein: CSARDMGRGDSPLHF.

As concerns this clonotype: This clone may be a read error of a much larger clone one base away. CDR3 coding DNA: TGTGCCAGCAGCTCGGCCAACCCGGCAGCTTTCTTT. Amino acid sequence: CASSSANPAAFF. The chain employs TRBV7-8 and TRBJ1-1, with D unclear. This CDR3 contains 12 residues. V was shortened by 4 bases and J by 10 bases, with 13 bases between the two germline ends. Germline CDR1 reads SGHVS; CDR2 reads FQNEAQ.

This clonotype showed up just a few times. The genes are TRBV28 and TRBJ2-5, with D unclear. The germline V gene encodes CDR1 MDHEN and CDR2 SYDVKM. The CDR3 has 13 amino acids. With 10 bases removed from V and 2 bases from J, the gap between germline ends came to 14 bases. In nucleotides, the CDR3 is TGTGCCACTCGTGCAGGTGAACAAGAGACCCAGTACTTC. It is translated as CATRAGEQETQYF.

The chain uses TRBV25-1 and TRBJ2-5; 10 bases are shared with TRBD2. The CDR3 consists of 14 residues. The germline V gene encodes CDR1 MGHDK and CDR2 SYGVNS. V dropped 4 bases and J dropped 5; count of bases not matched to a gene: 4. This CDR3 is CASSVGLAVETQYF. As DNA, the CDR3 is TGTGCCAGCAGTGTCGGACTAGCGGTGGAGACCCAGTACTTC.

This clonotype was picked up many times. The chain has TRBV19 and TRBJ1-1; TRBD1 matches 9 bases. CDR1 and CDR2 (germline): LNHDA, SQIVND (reference sequence). This CDR3 contains 14 residues. With 7 bases clipped from V and 5 bases from J, the junction kept 8 bases outside the gene matches. CDR3 amino acids: CASMPGQGITEAFF. The CDR3 DNA follows: TGTGCCAGTATGCCCGGACAGGGGATAACTGAAGCTTTCTTT.

The chain joins TRBV29-1 to TRBJ2-7; D gene ambiguous. Trimming removed 2 bases from V and 2 bases from J, with 16 bases in between. CDR1 SQVTM and CDR2 ANQGSEA come from the germline V gene. CDR3 length equals 15 residues. As DNA, the CDR3 is TGCAGCGTTGAACCGTTGTCAGGTAAAACCTACGAGCAGTACTTC. This encodes CSVEPLSGKTYEQYF.

This clonotype was recorded a few times. The V and J genes are TRBV6-5 and TRBJ2-7, with D perhaps matching TRBD2 (6 bases). The V gene's germline CDR1 is MNHEY and CDR2 SVGAGI. This CDR3 comprises 16 residues. Trimming removed 6 bases at V and 3 bases at J, with 21 bases between. The CDR3 loop is CASSKSGEDMVYEQYF. DNA of the CDR3: TGTGCCAGCAGCAAATCGGGAGAGGACATGGTCTACGAGCAGTACTTC.

This clonotype has ten or more counts. This chain uses TRBV7-9 with TRBJ2-1; 9 bases line up with TRBD1. Germline CDR1 reads SEHNR; CDR2 reads FQNEAQ (reference sequence). V gave up 5 bases and J gave up 1 base; unmatched junction bases: 6. The CDR3 consists of 16 residues. The CDR3 nucleotides read TGTGCCAGCAGCCCGGTACAGGGGGCTTCCTACAATGAGCAGTTCTTC. Amino acid sequence: CASSPVQGASYNEQFF.

This CDR3 is CASSPELAANTQYF. The CDR3 coding sequence is TGTGCCAGCAGTCCCGAGCTGGCCGCTAATACGCAGTATTTT. This rearrangement joins TRBV28 to TRBJ2-3; D is undetermined. Trimming left V 5 bases short and J 7 bases short, with 16 bases between. Germline CDR1 reads MDHEN; CDR2 reads SYDVKM. The CDR3 spans 14 residues.

In its sample, this clonotype was seen many times. V gene TRBV7-6 combines with J gene TRBJ1-2; 7 nucleotides line up with TRBD1. V dropped 6 bases and J dropped 1; count of bases not matched to a gene: 11. The CDR3 is 16 residues long. Germline values: CDR1 SGHVS, CDR2 FNYEAQ. CDR3 loop: CASSSPSRDSNYGYTF. The CDR3 DNA is TGTGCCAGCAGTTCCCCTTCAAGGGACAGTAACTATGGCTACACCTTC.

The chain is built from TRBV6-1 and TRBJ1-4, with no clear D. The length of the CDR3 is 12 residues. Deletions cut 11 bases from V and 3 bases from J, with 10 bases between. Germline CDR1 reads MNHNS; CDR2 reads SASEGT. CDR3: CAAGFANEKLFF. CDR3 sequence (DNA): TGTGCCGCCGGTTTCGCTAATGAAAAACTGTTTTTT.

This clonotype occurred a few times. This sequence joins TRBV28 and TRBJ2-2; D gene uncertain. This CDR3 contains 13 residues. Germline-derived CDR1 and CDR2 are MDHEN and SYDVKM. Trimming stripped 8 bases from V and 6 bases from J, with 13 bases between. CDR3 amino acids: CASLSKGPGELFF. In DNA, the CDR3 is TGTGCCAGCTTAAGTAAGGGTCCCGGGGAGCTGTTTTTT.

This clonotype occurred many times. The rearrangement uses TRBV12-3 or TRBV12-4 and TRBJ1-1; no firm D call. CDR3 size: 13 residues. Trimming cost V 5 bases and J 0 bases, with 7 bases left between them. As DNA, the CDR3 is TGTGCCAGCAGTCCCCAGATGAACACTGAAGCTTTCTTT. Its protein is CASSPQMNTEAFF.

The V and J genes are TRBV28 and TRBJ2-7, with D perhaps given as TRBD1 or TRBD2 (6 bases each). Trimming cost V 7 bases and J 0 bases, with 13 bases left between them. Per the germline V gene, CDR1 is MDHEN and CDR2 is SYDVKM. CDR3 length: 14 amino acids. The CDR3 DNA follows: TGTGCCAGCACGGGGGCGGGCTCCTCCTACGAGCAGTACTTC. It specifies CASTGAGSSYEQYF.

This clonotype was counted at least ten times. The CDR3 reads CASSLRQDNYGYTF. In DNA, the CDR3 is TGTGCCAGCAGCCTAAGACAGGACAACTATGGCTACACCTTC. V gene TRBV7-2 combines with J gene TRBJ1-2; possible D gene TRBD1, 6 bases. The V gene's germline CDR1 is SGHTA and CDR2 FQGNSA. This CDR3 contains 14 residues. Between the trimmed V and J ends, which lost 5 bases and 2 bases, there was a span of 12 bases.

This clonotype came up once. The chain uses TRBV7-9 and TRBJ2-5; TRBD2 matches 8 bases. The V gene's germline CDR1 is SEHNR and CDR2 FQNEAQ (reference sequence). J gave up 7 bases and V 5 bases, and 12 bases lay outside the gene matches. CDR3 length: 15 residues. The CDR3 region is CASSHSGGGAWTQYF. CDR3 sequence (DNA): TGTGCCAGCAGCCACAGCGGGGGAGGCGCGTGGACCCAGTACTTC.

This clonotype has at least ten counts. This chain links TRBV6-1 with TRBJ2-2; TRBD2 aligns across 11 bases. The CDR3 extends over 15 amino acids. After removal of 7 bases from V and 4 bases from J, the junction contained 5 bases not matched to a gene. CDR1 is MNHNS, CDR2 SASEGT, per germline. The CDR3 loop is CASNPLAGGTGELFF. In nucleotides, the CDR3 is TGTGCCAGCAACCCCCTAGCGGGAGGCACCGGGGAGCTGTTTTTT.

V gene TRBV19 combines with J gene TRBJ1-5; a possible D gene is TRBD1 (5 bases). The V gene lost 7 bases and the J gene lost 3 bases, with 13 bases spanning the gap. The germline CDR1 and CDR2 sequences are LNHDA and SQIVND (reference sequence). There are 14 residues in the CDR3. The CDR3 reads CASTQGRVNQPQHF. In DNA form, the CDR3 reads TGTGCCAGTACCCAGGGTAGGGTCAATCAGCCCCAGCATTTT.

This clonotype appeared a few times. V is TRBV12-3 or TRBV12-4 and J is TRBJ2-2; unclear D gene. The V end was cut by 3 bases, the J end by 4 bases, with 6 bases between. The CDR3 is 13 residues long. The CDR3 reads CASSLWSTGELFF. The CDR3 bases are TGTGCCAGCAGTTTGTGGTCCACCGGGGAGCTGTTTTTT.

The chain joins TRBV12-3 or TRBV12-4 to TRBJ2-7; 8 bases line up with TRBD2. This CDR3 spans 14 amino acids. V was clipped by 7 bases and J by 4 bases; unmatched bases: 9. CDR3 in amino acids: CASTPGLGIYEQYF. CDR3 DNA sequence: TGTGCCAGCACCCCGGGACTAGGGATATACGAGCAGTACTTC.

This chain joins TRBV29-1 and TRBJ2-2; D is unresolved. Germline V lookup: CDR1 SQVTM, CDR2 ANQGSEA. Trimming took off 3 bases at V and 4 bases at J, with 9 bases between the two ends. The CDR3 contains 13 residues. The CDR3 sequence is CSVDVGSTGELFF. Written as DNA, the CDR3 is TGCAGCGTTGACGTGGGGTCCACCGGGGAGCTGTTTTTT.

Ten or more counts support this clonotype. This sequence joins TRBV7-2 and TRBJ2-7, with a possible D match to TRBD2 (6 bases). The germline gives CDR1 SGHTA, CDR2 FQGNSA. The CDR3 contains 16 residues. Trimming took 2 bases from V and 3 from J, leaving 17 bases between them. The CDR3 DNA reads TGTGCCAGCAGCTTACAAGCGGGCAGGCACCTCTACGAGCAGTACTTC. Its translation: CASSLQAGRHLYEQYF.